This passage covers 32 T cell receptor beta chains from one sample sequenced in a study of cytomegalovirus exposure and HLA in healthy donors. PCR amplification relied on 60 Vbeta primers (plus 13 Jbeta primers). TCRdb's table, derived via immunoSEQ multiplex PCR, lists solely in-frame clones and lacks some. Here the sample spans under 100,000 clones, around 85% being singletons. The sequenced sample consisted of PBMCs. Source of these receptors: a human donor in good health.

V is TRBV5-8 and J is TRBJ2-7, with a weak D call TRBD2 (6 bases). The CDR3 runs 14 residues. CDR1 and CDR2 from the germline V gene are SGHTS and YDEGEE. Trimming took off 2 bases at V and 4 bases at J, with 13 bases between the two ends. In DNA form, the CDR3 reads TGTGCCAGCAGCTTTGCCCCTCGGGGGTACGAGCAGTACTTC. Protein: CASSFAPRGYEQYF.

V gene TRBV2 combines with J gene TRBJ1-2, with D maybe TRBD1 (6 bases). The CDR3 has 16 residues. From germline, CDR1 is SNHLY and CDR2 FYNNEI. V was shortened by 5 bases and J by 6 bases, with 22 bases between the two germline ends. In nucleotides, the CDR3 is TGTGCCAGCAGTTTACCGAACAACAGGGTGACGAATGGCTACACCTTC. Translated, it gives CASSLPNNRVTNGYTF. The full variable domain, completed using reference TRBV2 and TRBJ1-2, is EPEVTQTPSHQVTQMGQEVILRCVPISNHLYFYWYRQILGQKVEFLVSFYNNEISEKSEIFDDQFSVERPDGSNFTLKIRSTKLEDSAMYFCASSLPNNRVTNGYTFGSGTRLTVV.

This chain connects TRBV5-1 to TRBJ1-1; 8 bases fit TRBD1. CDR1 SGHRS and CDR2 YFSETQ come from the germline V gene. The CDR3 totals 13 residues. Trimming at V came to 0 bases and at J to 8 bases, leaving 3 bases not matched to a gene. The chain's CDR3 is CASSLEGQEEAFF. As DNA, the CDR3 is TGCGCCAGCAGCTTGGAGGGACAGGAAGAAGCTTTCTTT.

The chain joins TRBV27 to TRBJ2-5, with D possibly being TRBD1 (8 bases). The germline V gene encodes CDR1 MNHEY and CDR2 SMNVEV (reference sequence). V dropped 5 bases and J dropped 5 bases, with 21 bases sitting between them. CDR3 length equals 16 residues. The CDR3 DNA follows: TGTGCCAGCAGTGGCCTTGACAGGGGAGGGAGGGAGACCCAGTACTTC. It specifies CASSGLDRGGRETQYF.

This sequence joins TRBV9 and TRBJ2-7; 10 bases fit TRBD1. Germline CDR1 and CDR2: SGDLS and YYNGEE. The ends lost 0 bases at V and 3 bases at J; junction bases unmatched: 6. This CDR3 has 16 residues. The CDR3 DNA follows: TGTGCCAGCAGCGTAGGACTGGGACAGGGGATCTACGAGCAGTACTTC. Amino acid sequence: CASSVGLGQGIYEQYF.

The rearrangement links TRBV7-2 to TRBJ2-7; D is ambiguous. The CDR3 sequence is 14 residues long. Trimming cost V 5 bases and J 1 base, with 12 bases left between them. The germline V gene encodes CDR1 SGHTA and CDR2 FQGNSA. The CDR3 loop is CASSSGPLSYEQYF. The CDR3 coding sequence is TGTGCCAGCAGCAGTGGTCCGCTATCCTACGAGCAGTACTTC. The full variable domain, with the rest looked up from reference TRBV7-2 and TRBJ2-7, is GAGVSQSPSNKVTEKGKDVELRCDPISGHTALYWYRQSLGQGLEFLIYFQGNSAPDKSGLPSDRFSAERTGGSVSTLTIQRTQQEDSAVYLCASSSGPLSYEQYFGPGTRLTVT.

This clone came up once. The chain employs TRBV6-5 and TRBJ2-7; the match to TRBD1 covers 9 bases. V lost 2 bases and J lost 7; bases outside the gene matches: 12. This CDR3 has 16 residues. Germline V gene lookup returns CDR1 MNHEY and CDR2 SVGAGI. The CDR3 protein is CASSYNGQGSLGEQYF. The CDR3 DNA reads TGTGCCAGCAGTTACAACGGACAGGGGTCGTTGGGGGAGCAGTACTTC.

The chain combines TRBV5-1 with TRBJ1-1; unclear D gene. This CDR3 comprises 14 residues. The V gene lost 0 bases and the J gene lost 5 bases, with 11 bases spanning the gap. CDR1 and CDR2 from the germline V gene are SGHRS and YFSETQ. CDR3 bases: TGCGCCAGCAGCTTGGGGGAGGGATGGACTGAAGCTTTCTTT. Amino acids: CASSLGEGWTEAFF.

The chain carries TRBV15 and TRBJ1-1; maybe TRBD1 (6 bases). Germline V gene sequence: CDR1 LNHNV, CDR2 YYDKDF (reference sequence). Deletions cut 5 bases from V and 4 bases from J, with 17 bases between. This CDR3 is 15 amino acids long. CDR3 bases: TGTGCCACCAGCCCACGAGGGTCGACAGGCACTGAAGCTTTCTTT. Encoded protein: CATSPRGSTGTEAFF.

The chain links TRBV5-1 to TRBJ2-1; possibly TRBD1 for D (6 bases). The CDR3 is made up of 16 amino acids. Per the germline V gene, CDR1 is SGHRS and CDR2 is YFSETQ. Trimming took off 3 bases at V and 6 bases at J, with 19 bases between the two ends. The CDR3 DNA reads TGCGCCAGCAGCTACAACCCCAGGGGAGCCTTCAATGAGCAGTTCTTC. As protein: CASSYNPRGAFNEQFF.

The gene calls are TRBV5-1 and TRBJ2-7; 12 bases are a match to TRBD2. Germline CDR1 and CDR2: SGHRS and YFSETQ. This CDR3 spans 15 amino acids. J was trimmed by 2 bases and V by 2 bases; bases with no gene match: 2. The chain's CDR3 is CASSFGLAGTYEQYF. The CDR3 DNA is TGCGCCAGCAGCTTTGGACTAGCGGGGACCTACGAGCAGTACTTC.

The chain links TRBV4-1 to TRBJ1-4; D gene ambiguous. The germline V gene encodes CDR1 MGHRA and CDR2 YSYEKL. This CDR3 has 15 amino acids. Trimming left V 8 bases short and J 5 bases short, with 18 bases between. CDR3 sequence reads: CASPERRRENEKLFF. The CDR3 nucleotides read TGCGCCAGCCCCGAACGGAGGAGGGAAAATGAAAAACTGTTTTTT.

The V gene is TRBV18, the J gene TRBJ2-1, with D possibly being TRBD2 (6 bases). Germline loops: CDR1 KGHSH, CDR2 LQKENI. The V end lost 3 bases, the J end lost 6 bases, and 15 bases lay between the germline ends. CDR3 size: 15 residues. The CDR3, as DNA: TGTGCCAGCTCACCGCCGGGAACCGGGAGCAATGAGCAGTTCTTC. Amino acid sequence: CASSPPGTGSNEQFF.

This chain connects TRBV6-1 to TRBJ2-5, with 12 positions matching TRBD2. V shed 5 bases, J shed 6 bases, and the junction held 7 bases outside the gene matches. CDR1 is MNHNS, CDR2 SASEGT, per germline. The CDR3 consists of 15 residues. CDR3 sequence: CASSPETSGGQTQYF. In nucleotides, the CDR3 is TGTGCCAGCAGTCCCGAGACTAGCGGGGGACAGACCCAGTACTTC.

The chain has TRBV7-2 and TRBJ2-1; 10 bases map to TRBD2. The V segment lost 6 bases and the J segment 15 bases; nucleotides outside the gene matches: 17. Germline V gene data show CDR1 as SGHTA and CDR2 as FQGNSA. The CDR3 sequence is 15 residues long. This chain's CDR3 is CASSPPSGGAFPRFF. The CDR3 DNA follows: TGTGCCAGCAGTCCCCCCAGCGGGGGGGCATTTCCGCGGTTCTTC.

The gene calls are TRBV7-9 and TRBJ2-7, with a possible D match to TRBD1 (5 bases). Between the trimmed V and J ends, which lost 4 bases and 5 bases, there was a span of 12 bases. Germline V gene data show CDR1 as SEHNR and CDR2 as FQNEAQ (reference sequence). The CDR3 covers 13 residues. CDR3 DNA sequence: TGTGCCAGCAGCTCGAGACAGCTGGACGAGCAGTACTTC. Translating it yields CASSSRQLDEQYF.

This clone occurred many times. This rearrangement joins TRBV11-2 to TRBJ2-2, with 8 bases aligning to TRBD2. The CDR3 sequence is 13 residues long. V shed 8 bases, J shed 4 bases, and the junction held 3 bases outside the gene matches. Per the germline V gene, CDR1 is SGHAT and CDR2 is FQNNGV. The CDR3 DNA follows: TGTGCCAGCCGGGGGGGGAGCACCGGGGAGCTGTTTTTT. Its protein product is CASRGGSTGELFF.

The chain couples TRBV2 to TRBJ2-3, with D maybe TRBD1 (5 bases). The V gene's germline CDR1 is SNHLY and CDR2 FYNNEI. There are 14 residues in the CDR3. Trimming cost V 5 bases and J 2 bases, with 11 bases left between them. CDR3 nucleotide sequence: TGTGCCAGCAGTATTGGCAGGGACACAGATACGCAGTATTTT. It specifies CASSIGRDTDTQYF.

Regarding this clone: Germline is not matched at one junction end, which may reflect a read error. V is TRBV30 and J is TRBJ1-2, with D tentatively TRBD1 (5 bases). CDR1 GTSNPN and CDR2 SVGIG come from the germline V gene (reference sequence). The CDR3 runs to 14 residues. The CDR3, as DNA: TGTGCCTGGATCCCTGGGGCCTATAACTATGGCTACCCCTTC. Protein product: CAWIPGAYNYGYPF. Drawing the rest from reference TRBV30 and TRBJ1-2, the complete variable domain is SQTIHQWPATLVQPVGSPLSLECTVEGTSNPNLYWYRQAAGRGLQLLFYSVGIGQISSEVPQNLSASRPQDRQFILSSKKLLLSDSGFYLCAWIPGAYNYGYPFGSGTRLTVV.

The rearrangement links TRBV5-1 to TRBJ1-1, with 7 bases fitting TRBD1. J gave up 1 base and V 5 bases, and 2 bases lay outside the gene matches. The CDR3 sequence is 13 residues long. The germline gives CDR1 SGHRS, CDR2 YFSETQ. The CDR3 DNA is TGCGCCAGCAGGCAGGGGGAGAACACTGAAGCTTTCTTT. It codes for CASRQGENTEAFF.

This clone has just one count. The J gene is TRBJ1-4, the V gene TRBV30, with D possibly being TRBD1 (6 bases). The CDR3 spans 16 residues. Germline V CDR1 and CDR2: GTSNPN, SVGIG (reference sequence). V was clipped by 3 bases and J by 7 bases, with 21 bases between them. The CDR3 protein is CAWRFRQERRSEKLFF. The CDR3 DNA sequence: TGTGCCTGGAGGTTTCGACAGGAGCGAAGGAGTGAAAAACTGTTTTTT.

The chain joins TRBV19 to TRBJ2-5; a weak D match, TRBD1 (5 bases). From germline, CDR1 is LNHDA and CDR2 SQIVND (reference sequence). V dropped 5 bases and J dropped 5 bases, with 12 bases sitting between them. The CDR3 length is 13 residues. CDR3 protein: CASSWQGGETQYF. DNA of the CDR3: TGTGCCAGTAGTTGGCAGGGTGGGGAGACCCAGTACTTC.

This clone was counted only a few times. The chain's CDR3 is CASTDRGYTEAFF. The CDR3 DNA sequence: TGTGCCAGCACCGACAGGGGGTACACTGAAGCTTTCTTT. V and J are TRBV6-5 and TRBJ1-1; TRBD1 agrees at 9 bases. After removal of 7 bases from V and 3 bases from J, the junction contained 3 bases not matched to a gene. The CDR3 consists of 13 residues. The germline gives CDR1 MNHEY, CDR2 SVGAGI.

This sequence joins TRBV6-5 and TRBJ2-1; possible D gene TRBD1, 5 bases. CDR1 and CDR2 (germline): MNHEY, SVGAGI. CDR3 size: 16 residues. V was shortened by 0 bases and J by 5 bases, with 14 bases between the two germline ends. CDR3 residues: CASSYSIWGPDNEQFF. In DNA form, the CDR3 reads TGTGCCAGCAGTTACTCGATTTGGGGCCCCGACAATGAGCAGTTCTTC.

The chain carries TRBV6-6 and TRBJ2-1; TRBD1 agrees at 10 bases. The germline V gene has CDR1 MNHNY and CDR2 SVGAGI (reference sequence). The CDR3 totals 16 residues. V shed 6 bases, J shed 3 bases, and the junction held 8 bases outside the gene matches. The CDR3 DNA reads as TGTGCCAGCAGCCCTAAAAGGACAGGGGGCTACAATGAGCAGTTCTTC. Translation gives CASSPKRTGGYNEQFF.

The chain uses TRBV6-5 and TRBJ1-1; 8 nucleotides agree with TRBD1. This CDR3 spans 16 amino acids. V shed 0 bases and J 1 base; nucleotides not matched to a gene: 4. CDR1 and CDR2 (germline): MNHEY, SVGAGI. DNA for the CDR3: TGTGCCAGCAGTTACTCGAGGGACAGGCCGAACACTGAAGCTTTCTTT. Encoded protein: CASSYSRDRPNTEAFF.

The chain links TRBV11-2 to TRBJ2-1; 15 bases map to TRBD2. Germline V gene lookup returns CDR1 SGHAT and CDR2 FQNNGV. V was clipped by 3 bases and J by 8 bases; unmatched bases: 2. This CDR3 has 15 residues. This CDR3 is CASSLGLAGGDEQFF. CDR3 DNA sequence: TGTGCCAGCAGCTTGGGACTAGCGGGGGGAGATGAGCAGTTCTTC.

This chain links TRBV7-9 with TRBJ2-7; D not resolved. CDR1 and CDR2 (germline): SEHNR, FQNEAQ (reference sequence). The CDR3 runs 14 residues. V lost 2 bases to trimming and J lost 7 bases, with 15 bases between them. The DNA of the CDR3 is TGTGCCAGCAGCTTACGACTTTCCGAGAGGGAGCAGTACTTC. This translates into CASSLRLSEREQYF.

The V call is TRBV7-9, the J call TRBJ2-7, with D tentatively TRBD2 (6 bases). CDR3 size: 12 residues. Trimming took 7 bases from V and 5 from J, leaving 12 bases between them. Germline values: CDR1 SEHNR, CDR2 FQNEAQ (reference sequence). The CDR3 DNA sequence: TGTGCCAGCAACCAAGGAGGGGACGAGCAGTACTTC. This codes for CASNQGGDEQYF.

The rearrangement joins TRBV5-6 to TRBJ2-1; TRBD2 is a possible D gene (6 bases). Germline V gene lookup returns CDR1 SGHDT and CDR2 YYEEEE. V was trimmed by 2 bases and J by 8 bases, leaving 17 bases between them. The CDR3 extends over 15 amino acids. The CDR3 reads CASSFPGTSNHEQFF. The DNA for the CDR3 is TGTGCCAGCAGCTTCCCCGGGACTTCGAATCATGAGCAGTTCTTC.

The J gene is TRBJ2-5, the V gene TRBV4-3; maybe TRBD2 (5 bases). The CDR3 contains 14 residues. Trimming took 5 bases from V and 1 from J, leaving 11 bases between them. The germline V gene has CDR1 LGHNA and CDR2 YSLEER. CDR3 in amino acids: CASSAAGSQETQYF. DNA of the CDR3: TGCGCCAGCAGCGCGGCGGGCTCCCAAGAGACCCAGTACTTC.

By its share, this clone is large. The rearrangement uses TRBV27 and TRBJ1-5; 9 bases are shared with TRBD1. The CDR3 covers 15 residues. Germline trimming cut 4 bases from V and 5 bases from J; bases unmatched to any gene: 6. Looked up from germline, CDR1 is MNHEY and CDR2 is SMNVEV (reference sequence). CDR3 sequence reads: CASSSPGQGDQPQHF. The CDR3 coding sequence is TGTGCCAGCAGTTCCCCGGGACAGGGCGATCAGCCCCAGCATTTT.